A selection of T cell receptor beta chains follows, all from one sample in a study of T cell responses to AZD1222 COVID-19 vaccine. Clones were sequenced by immunoSEQ multiplex PCR, and TCRdb holds only the in-frame ones, with some missing. The data contain 120,000 to 150,000 clones, approximately 88% of them seen just once; the ten biggest clones take up 3% to 4%. The sequencing here drew on peripheral blood, taken on day 0 of MenACWY control vaccination. The source is an adult in good health. Both conserved end residues are part of each CDR3. Each record gives: clone size, J gene, V gene, D gene, CDR3 protein, CDR3 DNA. D genes are given only for firm matches. Only some rows state a clone size, as once, few, many or a class for expanded clones.

>.|TRBJ1-2|TRBV28|.
CASSKVTGNAGYTF
TGTGCCAGCAGTAAAGTTACAGGGAACGCGGGCTACACCTTC
>.|TRBJ2-7|TRBV27|.
CASSLGLVDEQYF
TGTGCCAGCAGTTTAGGTCTAGTCGACGAGCAGTACTTC
>.|TRBJ1-5|TRBV5-6|.
CTSSVDGSYQPQHF
TGTACCAGCAGCGTGGACGGATCATATCAGCCCCAGCATTTT
>.|TRBJ2-5|TRBV24-1|.
CATSDRGTVLGTQYF
TGTGCCACCAGTGACCGCGGGACTGTTTTGGGGACCCAGTACTTC
>.|TRBJ2-7|TRBV11-2|TRBD1
CASSPTFDTGASRHEQYF
TGTGCCAGCAGCCCAACGTTTGACACAGGGGCATCGAGGCACGAGCAGTACTTC
>once|TRBJ1-1|TRBV7-2|.
CASSLVVWQGTMNTEAFF
TGTGCCAGCAGCTTAGTTGTGTGGCAGGGTACCATGAACACTGAAGCTTTCTTT
>.|TRBJ2-1|TRBV12-3/TRBV12-4|.
CASSPRALEQFF
TGTGCCAGCAGTCCCCGGGCCCTTGAGCAGTTCTTC
>.|TRBJ1-3|TRBV4-3|.
CASSQDRAISGNTIYF
TGCGCCAGCAGCCAAGACAGGGCCATCTCTGGAAACACCATATATTTT
>.|TRBJ1-5|TRBV5-5|TRBD1
CASSLGGTGNQPQHF
TGTGCCAGCAGCTTGGGGGGGACAGGGAATCAGCCCCAGCATTTT
>.|TRBJ1-5|TRBV6-1|TRBD1
CASSGDRGPGNQPQHF
TGTGCCAGCAGTGGCGACAGGGGGCCAGGCAATCAGCCCCAGCATTTT
>.|TRBJ1-1|TRBV28|.
CASSLRTDEAFF
TGTGCCAGCAGTTTAAGGACAGATGAAGCTTTCTTT
>.|TRBJ1-1|TRBV7-9|.
CASSNTNTEAFF
TGTGCCAGCAGCAATACCAACACTGAAGCTTTCTTT
>.|TRBJ2-7|TRBV15|.
CATSRPRDEQYF
TGTGCCACCAGCAGACCGCGCGACGAGCAGTACTTC
>.|TRBJ1-6|TRBV10-3|TRBD1
CASERDRNNSPLHF
TGTGCCAGCGAAAGGGACAGGAATAATTCACCCCTCCACTTT
>.|TRBJ2-7|TRBV7-3|.
CASKREQYF
TGTGCCAGCAAAAGGGAGCAGTACTTC
>.|TRBJ2-3|TRBV7-6|.
CASSLLEGPTDTQYF
TGTGCCAGCAGCTTATTAGAAGGGCCAACAGATACGCAGTATTTT
>few|TRBJ1-6|TRBV11-2|.
CASSQGSGRYNSPLHF
TGTGCCAGCAGCCAGGGGTCGGGACGGTATAATTCACCCCTCCACTTT
>.|TRBJ1-1|TRBV7-8|.
CASSPRRVLNTEAFF
TGTGCCAGCAGCCCCCGGCGGGTTTTGAACACTGAAGCTTTCTTT
>.|TRBJ2-6|TRBV30|.
CAWRISGANVLTF
TGTGCCTGGCGTATCTCTGGGGCCAACGTCCTGACTTTC
>.|TRBJ1-3|TRBV7-2|.
CASSLARRGNTIYF
TGTGCCAGCAGCTTAGCGCGGCGCGGAAACACCATATATTTT